Detailed here is one TCR beta chain. Trimming at V came to 9 bases and at J to 5 bases, leaving 10 bases not matched to a gene. Per the germline V gene, CDR1 is ENHRY and CDR2 is SYGVKD. The CDR3 sequence is 13 residues long. This entry is derived from a study of blood T cell repertoires in COVID-19. About the study: Acute and convalescent COVID-19 specimens originated in the United States, Italy and Spain.

The protocol was immunoSEQ multiplex PCR, while the TCRdb copy is restricted to in-frame clones and leaves out a portion. Of fewer than 250,000 clones listed, approximately 85% are singletons. Enrollees, about 18 to 95 years old, lived in about two dozen US areas. Researchers sorted participants into cohorts using their self-reported clinical history. The TCR was taken from a woman aged 45 to 65 with acute COVID-19. Sequencing input: PBMCs or T cells enriched from blood (not recorded which). J is TRBJ2-7 and V is TRBV10-3; 7 bases align to TRBD1. CDR3 residues: CAITTGDRNEQYF. Here the CDR3 DNA reads TGTGCCATTACTACAGGGGATAGAAACGAGCAGTACTTC.